Listed here are 2 T cell receptor beta chains from one sample, sequenced in a study of PD-1 blockade in classical Hodgkin lymphoma. The sample's time point: cycle 4 day 1 (C4D1), after more than five weeks of nivolumab. Every patient was affected by relapse after autologous stem cell transplantation, while exposure to brentuximab vedotin was not uniform. The repertoire was sequenced with immunoSEQ multiplex PCR; TCRdb's copy has only in-frame clones and lacks some. Here the sample spans 50,000 or so clones, around 87% being singletons. This specimen was peripheral blood mononuclear cells (PBMCs), taken before the fourth cycle of nivolumab. These receptors were obtained from a human donor with classical Hodgkin lymphoma.

The chain joins TRBV10-3 to TRBJ2-6; D perhaps matches TRBD2 (6 bases). Germline V gene lookup returns CDR1 ENHRY and CDR2 SYGVKD. V lost 7 bases, J lost 2 bases, and 12 bases lay in between. The CDR3 is 15 amino acids. The CDR3 nucleotides read TGTGCCATCACCACGGGGGAACCTGGGGCCAACGTCCTGACTTTC. This translates into CAITTGEPGANVLTF.

The rearrangement joins TRBV27 to TRBJ2-5, with D hard to call. V lost 2 bases, J lost 2 bases, and 9 bases lay in between. The CDR3 is 14 amino acids. Germline V gene lookup returns CDR1 MNHEY and CDR2 SMNVEV (reference sequence). The CDR3 DNA reads TGTGCCAGCAGTTTAGTAGCCACACAAGAGACCCAGTACTTC. Protein sequence: CASSLVATQETQYF.